This T cell receptor (beta chain) originates from a study of blood T cells in healthy people across ages. This clonotype was observed many times. The target antigen is unknown. Study outcomes and limitations: Long-lived donors exceeded aged donors in naive CD4+ cells and diversity. Diversity was estimated from one million T cells, and these estimates were considered underestimates.

Trimming stripped 4 bases from V and 1 base from J, with 11 bases between. Germline V gives CDR1 SGHRS, CDR2 YFSETQ. The CDR3 runs 14 residues. Alongside a J-beta primer mix, a sample-barcoded 5' primer served in a second PCR lasting about 7 to 12 cycles. A single record per CDR3 protein comes from TCRdb applying MiXCR to the 5' RACE reads. The data show roughly 900,000 distinct CDR3 sequences, about 30% seen once. The sequence derives from a woman of 80 years or more in good health. The chain is built from TRBV5-1 and TRBJ1-2; no definite D call. Sequenced material: blood. CDR3 bases: TGCGCCAGCAGCGCCGGACTTCTTAACTATGGCTACACCTTC. Amino acid sequence: CASSAGLLNYGYTF. The entire variable domain, with the rest obtained from reference TRBV5-1 and TRBJ1-2, is as follows: KAGVTQTPRYLIKTRGQQVTLSCSPISGHRSVSWYQQTPGQGLQFLFEYFSETQRNKGNFPGRFSGRQFSNSRSEMNVSTLELGDSALYLCASSAGLLNYGYTFGSGTRLTVV.